This TCR beta chain was sequenced during a study of STAT5B mutations in CD4+ large granular lymphocyte leukemia. Profiling relied on immunoSEQ multiplex PCR, and the TCRdb table lists in-frame clones only, not all of them. Of 45,000 to 50,000 clones listed, approximately 84% are singletons. From germline, CDR1 is SSHAT and CDR2 FNYEAQ (reference sequence). This CDR3 is built from 14 residues. V was trimmed by 5 bases and J by 4 bases, leaving 12 bases between them. The sequenced sample was CD4+ T cells from blood buffy coats. J is TRBJ2-1 and V is TRBV7-7, with D uncertain. The TCR sequence derives from a human donor in good health. In DNA form, the CDR3 reads TGTGCCAGCAGCCCGACGTTTATTTACAATGAGCAGTTCTTC. Translated: CASSPTFIYNEQFF.